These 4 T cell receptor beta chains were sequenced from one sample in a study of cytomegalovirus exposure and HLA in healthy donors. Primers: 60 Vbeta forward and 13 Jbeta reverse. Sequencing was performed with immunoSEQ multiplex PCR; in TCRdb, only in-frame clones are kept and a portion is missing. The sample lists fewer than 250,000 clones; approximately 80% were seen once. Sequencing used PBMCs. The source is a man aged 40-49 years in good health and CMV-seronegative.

CDR3 bases: TGTGCCAGTAGTGCTCGGGACTCCCATAACCCCTACGAGCAGTACTTC. It codes for CASSARDSHNPYEQYF. V is TRBV19 and J is TRBJ2-7; the D gene is possibly TRBD2 (6 bases). CDR1 is LNHDA, CDR2 SQIVND, per germline (reference sequence). The CDR3 runs 16 residues. Trimming shortened V by 5 bases and J by 2 bases, and 19 bases separated the two germline ends. Using reference TRBV19 and TRBJ2-7 for the parts outside the CDR3, the full variable domain is DGGITQSPKYLFRKEGQNVTLSCEQNLNHDAMYWYRQDPGQGLRLIYYSQIVNDFQKGDIAEGYSVSREKKESFPLTVTSAQKNPTAFYLCASSARDSHNPYEQYFGPGTRLTVT.

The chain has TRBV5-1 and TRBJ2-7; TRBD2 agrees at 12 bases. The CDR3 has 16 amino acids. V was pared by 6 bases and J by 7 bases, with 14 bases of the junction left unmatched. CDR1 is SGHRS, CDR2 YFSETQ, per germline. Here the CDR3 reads CASNWNLAGGPGEQYF. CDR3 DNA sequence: TGCGCCAGCAATTGGAACCTAGCGGGAGGGCCGGGGGAGCAGTACTTC.

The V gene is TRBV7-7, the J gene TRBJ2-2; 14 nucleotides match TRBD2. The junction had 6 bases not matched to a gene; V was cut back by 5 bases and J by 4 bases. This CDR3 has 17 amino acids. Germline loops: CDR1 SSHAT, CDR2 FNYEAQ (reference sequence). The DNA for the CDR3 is TGTGCCAGCAGCCCCGGCGGACTAGCGGGGGGCACCGGGGAGCTGTTTTTT. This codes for CASSPGGLAGGTGELFF.

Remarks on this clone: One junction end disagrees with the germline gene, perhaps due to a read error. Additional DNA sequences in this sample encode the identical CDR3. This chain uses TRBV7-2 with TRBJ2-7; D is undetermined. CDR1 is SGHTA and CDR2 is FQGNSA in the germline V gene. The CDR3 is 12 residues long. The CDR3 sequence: CASSLVSHEQYF. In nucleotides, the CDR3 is TGTGCCAGCAGCTTAGTCTCCCACGAGCAGTACTTC. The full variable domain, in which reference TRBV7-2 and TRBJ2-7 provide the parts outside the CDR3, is GAGVSQSPSNKVTEKGKDVELRCDPISGHTALYWYRQSLGQGLEFLIYFQGNSAPDKSGLPSDRFSAERTGGSVSTLTIQRTQQEDSAVYLCASSLVSHEQYFGPGTRLTVT.